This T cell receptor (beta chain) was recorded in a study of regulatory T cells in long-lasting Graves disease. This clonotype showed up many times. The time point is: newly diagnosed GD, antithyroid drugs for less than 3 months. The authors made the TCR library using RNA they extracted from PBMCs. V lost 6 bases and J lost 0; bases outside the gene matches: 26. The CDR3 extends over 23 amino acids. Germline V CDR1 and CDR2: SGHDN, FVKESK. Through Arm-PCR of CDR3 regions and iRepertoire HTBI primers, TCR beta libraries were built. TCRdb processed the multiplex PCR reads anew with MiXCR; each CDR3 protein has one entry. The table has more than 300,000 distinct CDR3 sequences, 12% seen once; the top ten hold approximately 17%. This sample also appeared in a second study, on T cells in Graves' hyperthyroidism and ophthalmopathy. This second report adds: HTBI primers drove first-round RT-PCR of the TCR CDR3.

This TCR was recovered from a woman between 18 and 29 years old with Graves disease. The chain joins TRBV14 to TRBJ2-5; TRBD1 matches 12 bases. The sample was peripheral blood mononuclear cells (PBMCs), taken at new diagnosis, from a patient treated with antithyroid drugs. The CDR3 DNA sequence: TGTGCCAGCAGTCAACGACCGCCAGCGGGACAGGGGGCCCCCCCCCAGTACCAAGAGACCCAGTACTTC. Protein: CASSQRPPAGQGAPPQYQETQYF. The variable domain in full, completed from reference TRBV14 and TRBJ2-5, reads EAGVTQFPSHSVIEKGQTVTLRCDPISGHDNLYWYRRVMGKEIKFLLHFVKESKQDESGMPNNRFLAERTGGTYSTLKVQPAELEDSGVYFCASSQRPPAGQGAPPQYQETQYFGPGTRLLVL.